Sequencing of this TCR beta chain was carried out in a study of blood T cell repertoires in COVID-19. Authors' methods: Estimation of nucleated cell counts was performed using reference gene primer amplification. Clones were sequenced by immunoSEQ multiplex PCR, and TCRdb holds only the in-frame ones, with some missing. Clone size and the V and J calls come from that table; the DNA yielded D and trimming. In the table there are 400,000 to 450,000 clones, 80% to 90% of which are singletons. The V gene's germline CDR1 is SNHLY and CDR2 FYNNEI. V lost 6 bases and J lost 10; bases outside the gene matches: 5. The CDR3 runs 14 residues.

The sequencing sample was made of PBMCs or T cells enriched from blood (not recorded which). The chain carries TRBV2 and TRBJ1-6, with 11 bases fitting TRBD1. The sequence was obtained from a man aged 25 to 45 who had recovered from COVID-19. CDR3 sequence (DNA): TGTGCCAGCAGGGGGACAGGGGGTTCCTCACCCCTCCACTTT. Amino acid sequence: CASRGTGGSSPLHF.